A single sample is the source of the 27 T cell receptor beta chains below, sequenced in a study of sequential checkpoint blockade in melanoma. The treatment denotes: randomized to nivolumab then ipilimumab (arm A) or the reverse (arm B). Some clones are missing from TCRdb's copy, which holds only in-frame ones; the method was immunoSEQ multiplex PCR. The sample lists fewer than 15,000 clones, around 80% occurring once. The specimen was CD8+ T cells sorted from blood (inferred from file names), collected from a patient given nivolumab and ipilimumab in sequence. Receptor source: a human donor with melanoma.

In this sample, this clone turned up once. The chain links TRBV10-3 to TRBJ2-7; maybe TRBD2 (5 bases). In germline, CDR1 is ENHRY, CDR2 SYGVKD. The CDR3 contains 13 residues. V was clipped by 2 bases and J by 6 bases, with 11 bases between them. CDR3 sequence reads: CAISEEGMGEQYF. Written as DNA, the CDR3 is TGTGCCATCAGTGAGGAGGGTATGGGCGAGCAGTACTTC.

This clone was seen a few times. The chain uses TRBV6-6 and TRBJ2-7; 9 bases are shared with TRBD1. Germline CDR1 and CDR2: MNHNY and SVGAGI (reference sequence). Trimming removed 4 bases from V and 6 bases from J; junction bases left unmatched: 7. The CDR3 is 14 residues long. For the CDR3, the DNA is TGTGCCAGCAGTTTCGTTTCGGACAGGGGCGAGCAGTACTTC. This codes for CASSFVSDRGEQYF.

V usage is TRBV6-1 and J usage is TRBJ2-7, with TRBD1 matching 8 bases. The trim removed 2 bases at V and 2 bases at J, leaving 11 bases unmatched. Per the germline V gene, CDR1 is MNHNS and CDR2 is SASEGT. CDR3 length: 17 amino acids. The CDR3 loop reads CASSEPPWAGGPYEQYF. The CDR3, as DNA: TGTGCCAGCAGTGAACCTCCATGGGCAGGGGGCCCCTACGAGCAGTACTTC.

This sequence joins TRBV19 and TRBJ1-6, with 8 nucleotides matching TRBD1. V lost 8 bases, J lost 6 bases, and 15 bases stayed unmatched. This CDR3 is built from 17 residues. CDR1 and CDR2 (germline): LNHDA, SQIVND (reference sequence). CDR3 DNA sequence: TGTGCCAGTCGGGCAGGGGGCGATCCCCCTCTTAATTCACCCCTCCACTTT. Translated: CASRAGGDPPLNSPLHF.

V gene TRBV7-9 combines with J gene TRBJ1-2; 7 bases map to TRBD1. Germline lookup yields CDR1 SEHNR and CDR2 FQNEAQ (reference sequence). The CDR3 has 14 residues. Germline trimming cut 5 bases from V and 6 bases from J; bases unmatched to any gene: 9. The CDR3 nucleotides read TGTGCCAGCAGCACAGCGGACAGGATTCATGGCTACACCTTC. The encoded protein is CASSTADRIHGYTF.

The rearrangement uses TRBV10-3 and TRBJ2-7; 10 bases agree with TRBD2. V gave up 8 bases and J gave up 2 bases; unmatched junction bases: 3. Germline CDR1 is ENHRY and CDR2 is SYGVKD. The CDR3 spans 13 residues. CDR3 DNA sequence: TGTGCCATCGGAACTAGCGGGACCTACGAGCAGTACTTC. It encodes CAIGTSGTYEQYF.

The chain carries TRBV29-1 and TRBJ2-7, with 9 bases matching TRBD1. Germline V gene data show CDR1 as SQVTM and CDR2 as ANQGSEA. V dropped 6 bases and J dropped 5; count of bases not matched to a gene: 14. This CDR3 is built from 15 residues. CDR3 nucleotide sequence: TGCAGCGTCGCTGGACAGGGGTCCCTTTGGAACGAGCAGTACTTC. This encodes CSVAGQGSLWNEQYF.

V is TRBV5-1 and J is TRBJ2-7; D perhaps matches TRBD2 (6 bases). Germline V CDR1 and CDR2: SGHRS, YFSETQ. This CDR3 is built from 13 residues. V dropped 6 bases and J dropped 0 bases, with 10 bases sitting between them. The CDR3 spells CASIGGTSYEQYF. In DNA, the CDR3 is TGCGCCAGCATCGGCGGGACCTCCTACGAGCAGTACTTC.

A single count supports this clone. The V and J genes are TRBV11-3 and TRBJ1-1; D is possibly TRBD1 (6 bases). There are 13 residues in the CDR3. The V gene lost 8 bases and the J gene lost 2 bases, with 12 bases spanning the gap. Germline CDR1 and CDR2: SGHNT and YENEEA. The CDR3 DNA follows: TGTGCCAGCCGTGGGGGCGCCAACACTGAAGCTTTCTTT. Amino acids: CASRGGANTEAFF.

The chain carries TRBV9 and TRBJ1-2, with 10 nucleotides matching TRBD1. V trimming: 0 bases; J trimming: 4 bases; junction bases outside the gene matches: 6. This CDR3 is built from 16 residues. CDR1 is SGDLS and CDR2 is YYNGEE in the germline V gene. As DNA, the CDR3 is TGTGCCAGCAGCGTAGGACAGGGGGCGACCGTCTATGGCTACACCTTC. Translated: CASSVGQGATVYGYTF.

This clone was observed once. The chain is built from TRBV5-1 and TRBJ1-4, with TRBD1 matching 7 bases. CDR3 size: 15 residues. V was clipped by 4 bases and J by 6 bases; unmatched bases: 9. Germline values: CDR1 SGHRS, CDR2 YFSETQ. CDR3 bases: TGCGCCAGCAGCCCAACGACAGGGTTGGATGAAAAACTGTTTTTT. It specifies CASSPTTGLDEKLFF.

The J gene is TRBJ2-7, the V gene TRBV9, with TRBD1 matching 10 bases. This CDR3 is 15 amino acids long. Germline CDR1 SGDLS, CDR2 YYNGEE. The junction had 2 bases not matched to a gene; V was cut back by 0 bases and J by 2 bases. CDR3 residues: CASSVEGTGAYEQYF. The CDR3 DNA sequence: TGTGCCAGCAGCGTAGAGGGGACAGGGGCCTACGAGCAGTACTTC. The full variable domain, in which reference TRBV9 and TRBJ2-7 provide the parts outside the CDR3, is DSGVTQTPKHLITATGQRVTLRCSPRSGDLSVYWYQQSLDQGLQFLIQYYNGEERAKGNILERFSAQQFPDLHSELNLSSLELGDSALYFCASSVEGTGAYEQYFGPGTRLTVT.

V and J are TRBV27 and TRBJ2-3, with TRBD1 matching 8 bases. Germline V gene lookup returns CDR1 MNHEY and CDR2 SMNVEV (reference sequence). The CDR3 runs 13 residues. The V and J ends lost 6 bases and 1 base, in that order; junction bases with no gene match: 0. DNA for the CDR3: TGTGCCAGCAGGGACAGGGGCACAGATACGCAGTATTTT. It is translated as CASRDRGTDTQYF.

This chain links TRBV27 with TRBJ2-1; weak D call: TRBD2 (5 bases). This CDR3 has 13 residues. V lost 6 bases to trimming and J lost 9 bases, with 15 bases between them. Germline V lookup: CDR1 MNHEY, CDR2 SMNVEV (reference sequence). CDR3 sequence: CASSLLALSEQFF. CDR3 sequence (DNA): TGTGCCAGCAGCCTATTAGCGCTATCTGAGCAGTTCTTC.

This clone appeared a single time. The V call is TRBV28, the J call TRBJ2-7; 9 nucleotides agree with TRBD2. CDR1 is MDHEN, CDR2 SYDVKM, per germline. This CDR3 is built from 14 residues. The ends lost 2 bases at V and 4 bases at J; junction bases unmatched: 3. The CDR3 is CASSLVAGAYEQYF. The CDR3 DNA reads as TGTGCCAGCAGTTTAGTAGCGGGAGCTTACGAGCAGTACTTC.

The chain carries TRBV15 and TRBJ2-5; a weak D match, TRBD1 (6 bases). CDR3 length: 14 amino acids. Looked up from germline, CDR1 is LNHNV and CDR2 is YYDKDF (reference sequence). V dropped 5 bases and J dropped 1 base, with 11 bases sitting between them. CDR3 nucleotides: TGTGCCACCAGCGGTCAGGGGATCCAAGAGACCCAGTACTTC. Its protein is CATSGQGIQETQYF.

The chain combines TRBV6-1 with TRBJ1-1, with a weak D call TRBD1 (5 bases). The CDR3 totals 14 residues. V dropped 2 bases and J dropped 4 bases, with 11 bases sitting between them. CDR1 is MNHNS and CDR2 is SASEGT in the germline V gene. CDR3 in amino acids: CASSENKGITEAFF. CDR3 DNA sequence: TGTGCCAGCAGTGAAAATAAGGGGATCACTGAAGCTTTCTTT.

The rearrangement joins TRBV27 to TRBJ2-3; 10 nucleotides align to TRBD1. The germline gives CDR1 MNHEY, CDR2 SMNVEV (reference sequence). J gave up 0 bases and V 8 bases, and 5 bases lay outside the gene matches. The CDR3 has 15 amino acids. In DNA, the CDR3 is TGTGCCAGCTGGGGGACAGGGGCGAGCACAGATACGCAGTATTTT. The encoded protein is CASWGTGASTDTQYF.

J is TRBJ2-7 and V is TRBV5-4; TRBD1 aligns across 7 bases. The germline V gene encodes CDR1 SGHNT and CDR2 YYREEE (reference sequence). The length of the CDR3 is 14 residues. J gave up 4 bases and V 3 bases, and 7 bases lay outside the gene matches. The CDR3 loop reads CASSSQGVGYEQYF. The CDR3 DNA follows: TGTGCCAGCAGCTCGCAGGGGGTAGGATACGAGCAGTACTTC.

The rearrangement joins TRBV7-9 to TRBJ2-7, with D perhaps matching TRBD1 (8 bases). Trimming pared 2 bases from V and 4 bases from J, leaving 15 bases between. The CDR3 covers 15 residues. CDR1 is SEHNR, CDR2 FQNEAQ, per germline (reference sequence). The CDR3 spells CASSLPGQGGYEQYF. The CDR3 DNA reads TGTGCCAGCAGCTTACCCGGACAGGGAGGGTACGAGCAGTACTTC.

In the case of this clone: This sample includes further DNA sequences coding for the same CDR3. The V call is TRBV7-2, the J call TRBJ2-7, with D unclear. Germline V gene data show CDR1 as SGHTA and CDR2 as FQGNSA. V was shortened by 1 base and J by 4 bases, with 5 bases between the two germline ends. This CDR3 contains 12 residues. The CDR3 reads CASSLVVYEQYF. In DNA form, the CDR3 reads TGTGCCAGCAGCTTAGTAGTTTACGAGCAGTACTTC.

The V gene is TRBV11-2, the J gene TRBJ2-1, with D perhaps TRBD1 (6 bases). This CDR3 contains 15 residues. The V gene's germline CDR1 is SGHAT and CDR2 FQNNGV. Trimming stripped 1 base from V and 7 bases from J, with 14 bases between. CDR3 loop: CASSLVPRGGNEQFF. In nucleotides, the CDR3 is TGTGCCAGCAGCTTAGTCCCCAGGGGCGGGAATGAGCAGTTCTTC. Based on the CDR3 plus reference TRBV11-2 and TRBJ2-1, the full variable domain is EAGVAQSPRYKIIEKRQSVAFWCNPISGHATLYWYQQILGQGPKLLIQFQNNGVVDDSQLPKDRFSAERLKGVDSTLKIQPAKLEDSAVYLCASSLVPRGGNEQFFGPGTRLTVL.

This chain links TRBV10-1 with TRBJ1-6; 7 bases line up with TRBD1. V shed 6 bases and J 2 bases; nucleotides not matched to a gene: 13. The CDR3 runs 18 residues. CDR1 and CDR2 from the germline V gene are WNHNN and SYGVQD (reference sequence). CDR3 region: CASRSGQSYSPYNSPLHF. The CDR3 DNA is TGCGCCAGCAGATCGGGACAGTCCTATTCCCCCTATAATTCACCCCTCCACTTT.

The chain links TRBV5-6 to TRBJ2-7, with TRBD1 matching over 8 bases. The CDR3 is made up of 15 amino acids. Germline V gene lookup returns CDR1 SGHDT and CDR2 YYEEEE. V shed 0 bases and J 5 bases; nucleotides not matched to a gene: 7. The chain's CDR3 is CASSLGTGLLHEQYF. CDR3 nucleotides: TGTGCCAGCAGCTTGGGGACAGGGCTCCTCCACGAGCAGTACTTC.

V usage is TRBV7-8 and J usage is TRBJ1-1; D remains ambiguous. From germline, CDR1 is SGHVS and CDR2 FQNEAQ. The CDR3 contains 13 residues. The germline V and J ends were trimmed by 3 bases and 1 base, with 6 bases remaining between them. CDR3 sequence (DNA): TGTGCCAGCAGCTTCGACACGAACACTGAAGCTTTCTTT. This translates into CASSFDTNTEAFF. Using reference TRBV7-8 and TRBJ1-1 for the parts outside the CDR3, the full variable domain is GAGVSQSPRYKVAKRGQDVALRCDPISGHVSLFWYQQALGQGPEFLTYFQNEAQLDKSGLPSDRFFAERPEGSVSTLKIQRTQQEDSAVYLCASSFDTNTEAFFGQGTRLTVV.

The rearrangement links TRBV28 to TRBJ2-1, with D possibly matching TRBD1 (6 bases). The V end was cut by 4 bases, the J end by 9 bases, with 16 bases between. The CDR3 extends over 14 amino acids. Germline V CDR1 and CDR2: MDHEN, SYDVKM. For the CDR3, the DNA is TGTGCCAGCAGTTGGCCCCTCCAGGGGTTTGAGCAGTTCTTC. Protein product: CASSWPLQGFEQFF. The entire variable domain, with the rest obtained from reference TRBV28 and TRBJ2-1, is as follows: DVKVTQSSRYLVKRTGEKVFLECVQDMDHENMFWYRQDPGLGLRLIYFSYDVKMKEKGDIPEGYSVSREKKERFSLILESASTNQTSMYLCASSWPLQGFEQFFGPGTRLTVL.

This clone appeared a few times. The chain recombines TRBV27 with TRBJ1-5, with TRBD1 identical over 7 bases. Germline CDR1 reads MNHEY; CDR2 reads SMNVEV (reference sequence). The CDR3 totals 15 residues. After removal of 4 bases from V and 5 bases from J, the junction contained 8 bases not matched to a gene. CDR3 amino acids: CASSSTGTAYQPQHF. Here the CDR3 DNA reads TGTGCCAGCAGTTCCACCGGGACAGCTTATCAGCCCCAGCATTTT.